The entry below gives a single T cell receptor (beta chain) sequence along with its context. This sample stems from a study of T cell changes during pregnancy in multiple sclerosis. The method was immunoSEQ multiplex PCR; TCRdb's version includes in-frame clones alone and lacks a portion of them. The sample lists about 40,000 clones; 80% to 90% were seen once. Germline CDR1 SGHAT, CDR2 FQDESV (reference sequence). V gave up 3 bases and J gave up 5 bases, with 8 bases separating them. The CDR3 has 14 residues. This clonotype originated in a female donor with multiple sclerosis, enrolled in a pregnancy study. The sequenced sample was CD4+ T cells from peripheral blood mononuclear cells, obtained in the first trimester of pregnancy. The chain joins TRBV11-1 to TRBJ1-6; tentatively, D is TRBD1 (6 bases). The CDR3 DNA sequence: TGTGCCAGCAGCTTCCCAGGGGATAATTCACCCCTCCACTTT. Translating gives CASSFPGDNSPLHF.